The TCR beta chain described here comes from a study of Ad26.COV2.S vaccination and SARS-CoV-2 variants. About the research overall: Participants got Ad26.COV2.S intramuscularly, once or twice 56 days apart.

Germline V gene data show CDR1 as SSHAT and CDR2 as FNYEAQ (reference sequence). The V end was cut by 5 bases, the J end by 2 bases, with 15 bases between. The CDR3 has 15 amino acids. Notes on this clone: Its antigen is as yet unknown.

As to treatment: around 19 received Ad26.COV2.S at low or high dose, single or two shots; several received placebo; per-sample allocation not given. The study sampled participants on day 63 after the first vaccine or placebo injection. In Boston, an adult donor aged 18-55 years took part. Using immunoSEQ multiplex PCR, the repertoire was profiled, and TCRdb retains in-frame clones only, with some absent. This sample has some 640,000 clones, with around 90% found just once. Study-wide results and caveats: It was vaccine recipients, not placebo recipients, who had the higher spike-specific TCR breadth. CD8+ and CD4+ T cells specific for spike reportedly responded with substantial breadth after vaccination.

The specimen was peripheral blood, collected in a trial of Ad26.COV2.S vaccine versus placebo. This TCR was recovered from a person aged 18-65 years who received the Ad26.COV2.S COVID-19 vaccine or a placebo. This chain links TRBV7-7 with TRBJ2-5, with a possible D match to TRBD2 (5 bases). The CDR3 loop reads CASSPLLGGQETQYF. CDR3 DNA sequence: TGTGCCAGCAGCCCCCTATTGGGCGGGCAAGAGACCCAGTACTTC.